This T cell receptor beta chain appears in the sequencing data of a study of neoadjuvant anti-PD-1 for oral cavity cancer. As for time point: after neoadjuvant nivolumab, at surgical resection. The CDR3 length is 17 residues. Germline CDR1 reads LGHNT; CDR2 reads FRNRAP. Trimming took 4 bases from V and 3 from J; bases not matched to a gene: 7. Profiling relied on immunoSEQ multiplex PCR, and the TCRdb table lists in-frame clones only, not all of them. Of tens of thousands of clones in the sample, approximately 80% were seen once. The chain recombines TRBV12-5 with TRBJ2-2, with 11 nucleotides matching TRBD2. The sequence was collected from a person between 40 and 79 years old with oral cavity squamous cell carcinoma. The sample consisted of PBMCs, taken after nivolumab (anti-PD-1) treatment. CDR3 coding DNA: TGTGCTAGTGGTTACACTAGCGGGAGTACGTACACCGGGGAGCTGTTTTTT. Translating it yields CASGYTSGSTYTGELFF.